This T cell receptor beta chain was obtained from a study of vaccination and CD4 T cells after COVID-19. Study as a whole: Two Hispanic individuals were among six male and four female convalescent patients.

Study observations and caveats: From a median of about 20 to 40, SARS-CoV-2-reactive clonotypes increased, though not significantly.

The Oncomine TCR Beta short-read assay sequenced DNA from cultured CD4+ T cells. In this case, cultured CD4+ T cells provided the extracted genomic DNA. TCRdb processed the PCR reads anew with MiXCR; each CDR3 protein has one entry. The data contain 22,000 or so distinct CDR3 sequences, 32% of them seen just once; the ten biggest clones take up approximately 10%. This clonotype has ten or more counts. Its antigen is unknown. Germline V gene lookup returns CDR1 LNHNV and CDR2 YYDKDF (reference sequence). CDR3 size: 13 residues. The V end lost 0 bases, the J end lost 8 bases, and 9 bases lay between the germline ends. Indicated time point: late sampling 161 to 241 days after vaccination in a few convalescent patients. Treatment described: approximately nine-day PBMC culture with coronavirus spike peptide pools or control peptides (ViraFEST assay).

The TCR sequence derives from a human donor who had recovered from COVID-19. Sequenced material: CD4+ T cells from blood, cultured in vitro, taken about 7 months after SARS-CoV-2 vaccination. The chain uses TRBV15 and TRBJ2-3; D possibly matches TRBD1 or TRBD2 (5 bases each). CDR3 sequence: CATSRDRGVTQYF. The CDR3 DNA reads TGTGCCACCAGCAGAGACAGAGGGGTTACGCAGTATTTT. Drawing the rest from reference TRBV15 and TRBJ2-3, the complete variable domain is DAMVIQNPRYQVTQFGKPVTLSCSQTLNHNVMYWYQQKSSQAPKLLFHYYDKDFNNEADTPDNFQSRRPNTSFCFLDIRSPGLGDTAMYLCATSRDRGVTQYFGPGTRLTVL.